The sequence of this T cell receptor beta chain was determined in a study of early T cells in non-severe SARS-CoV-2 infection. Study context: Chains from this unsorted whole-blood bulk RNA could not be paired. The study's findings and limits: Missing private and CD4 specificities, VDJdb matching favored anti-spike CD8 responses.

Concerning this clonotype: Its matching antigen is unknown.

V dropped 6 bases and J dropped 5; count of bases not matched to a gene: 11. The CDR3 is 15 residues long. Molecules of cDNA were individually given unique molecular identifiers that were attached to them. MiXCR was run by TCRdb on the 5' RACE reads, yielding one entry per CDR3 protein. The data contain 35,000 to 50,000 distinct CDR3 sequences, less than 30% of them seen just once; the ten biggest clones take up roughly 4.2%. The V gene is TRBV12-3 or TRBV12-4, the J gene TRBJ2-7; TRBD2 matches 9 bases. This sample comprised whole blood, obtained at baseline. This clonotype was obtained from an adult who was a healthcare worker with PCR-confirmed SARS-CoV-2 infection or an uninfected control (not recorded which). The CDR3 loop is CASSPGLADPNEQYF. CDR3 coding DNA: TGTGCCAGCAGCCCGGGACTAGCCGACCCTAACGAGCAGTACTTC.